What follows describes a single T cell receptor beta chain. This entry comes from a study of blood T cell repertoires in COVID-19. Study-level information: The origin of the acute and convalescent COVID-19 samples was the United States, Italy and Spain. PBMCs, B-cell-depleted T cells, or T cells were the source of the cDNA or gDNA that made up the material.

The CDR3 consists of 15 residues. CDR1 and CDR2 (germline): MRHNA, SNTAGT. Trimming left V 8 bases short and J 6 bases short, with 20 bases between. Original analysis: Reference gene primer amplification gave nucleated cell count estimates. Profiling relied on immunoSEQ multiplex PCR, and the TCRdb table lists in-frame clones only, not all of them. The V and J calls and clone size come from that table; D and trimming were worked out from the DNA. The table shows some 260,000 clones, with around 90% occurring only once. The TCR originated in a human donor in a cohort sampled during active COVID-19. The sequencing sample was made of peripheral blood. V gene TRBV6-4 combines with J gene TRBJ2-1; D possibly corresponds to TRBD1 (6 bases). The CDR3 region has the DNA TGTGCCAGCCGACGCATCTGGACAGATTCCAATGAGCAGTTCTTC. Translating gives CASRRIWTDSNEQFF.